This T cell receptor beta chain was captured in a study of T cells expressing NK-cell markers. One entry per CDR3 protein, without DNA, is what TCRdb gives after re-calling the 5' RACE reads. This table holds about 260,000 distinct CDR3 sequences. The CDR3 is made up of 13 amino acids. CDR1 and CDR2 (germline): MRHNA, SNTAGT. This TCR came from a man aged 18 to 30 in good health. The J gene is TRBJ2-3, the V gene TRBV6-4; TCRdb returns TRBD1, unconfirmable since there is no DNA. The sample taken for sequencing was blood T cells: a sorted CD56 or NKG2C T cell subset, CD4+ or CD8+ T cells, or bulk PBMC T cells (not recorded which). The CDR3 here is CASSRTGGDTQYF.